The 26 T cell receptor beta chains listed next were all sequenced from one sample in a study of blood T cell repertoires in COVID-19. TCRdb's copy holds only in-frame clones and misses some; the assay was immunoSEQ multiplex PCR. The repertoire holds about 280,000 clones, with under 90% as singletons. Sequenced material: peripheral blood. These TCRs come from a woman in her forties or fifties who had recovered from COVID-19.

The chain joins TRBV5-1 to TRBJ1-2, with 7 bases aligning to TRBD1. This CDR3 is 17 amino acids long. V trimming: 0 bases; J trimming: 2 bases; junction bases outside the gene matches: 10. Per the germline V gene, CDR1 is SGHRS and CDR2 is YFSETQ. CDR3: CASSLGAGQGVNYGYTF. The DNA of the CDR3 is TGCGCCAGCAGCTTGGGTGCAGGGCAGGGGGTAAACTATGGCTACACCTTC.

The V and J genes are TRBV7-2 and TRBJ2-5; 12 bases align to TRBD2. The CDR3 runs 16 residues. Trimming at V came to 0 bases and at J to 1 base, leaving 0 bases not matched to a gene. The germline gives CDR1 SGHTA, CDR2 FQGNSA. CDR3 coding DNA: TGTGCCAGCAGCTTAGCACTAGCGGGAGGCCAAGAGACCCAGTACTTC. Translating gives CASSLALAGGQETQYF.

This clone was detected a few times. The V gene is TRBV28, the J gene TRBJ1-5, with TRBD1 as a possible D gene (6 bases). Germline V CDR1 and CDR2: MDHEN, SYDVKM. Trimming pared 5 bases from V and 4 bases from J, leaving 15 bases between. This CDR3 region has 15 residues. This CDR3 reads CASSDRQGGNQPQHF. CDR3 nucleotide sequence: TGTGCCAGCAGTGACAGGCAGGGAGGGAATCAGCCCCAGCATTTT.

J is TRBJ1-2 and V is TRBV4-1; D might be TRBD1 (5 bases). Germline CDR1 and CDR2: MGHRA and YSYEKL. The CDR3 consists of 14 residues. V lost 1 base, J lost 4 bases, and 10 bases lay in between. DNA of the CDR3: TGCGCCAGCAGCCAAGCGGGGGTGGGCTATGGCTACACCTTC. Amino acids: CASSQAGVGYGYTF.

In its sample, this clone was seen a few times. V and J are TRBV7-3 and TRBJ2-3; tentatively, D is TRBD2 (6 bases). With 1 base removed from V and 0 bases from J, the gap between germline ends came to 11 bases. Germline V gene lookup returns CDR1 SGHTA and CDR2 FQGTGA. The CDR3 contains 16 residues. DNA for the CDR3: TGTGCCAGCAGCTTAATGGGCGGGACGAGCACAGATACGCAGTATTTT. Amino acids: CASSLMGGTSTDTQYF. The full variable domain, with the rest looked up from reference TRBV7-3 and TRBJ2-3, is GAGVSQTPSNKVTEKGKYVELRCDPISGHTALYWYRQSLGQGPEFLIYFQGTGAADDSGLPNDRFFAVRPEGSVSTLKIQRTERGDSAVYLCASSLMGGTSTDTQYFGPGTRLTVL.

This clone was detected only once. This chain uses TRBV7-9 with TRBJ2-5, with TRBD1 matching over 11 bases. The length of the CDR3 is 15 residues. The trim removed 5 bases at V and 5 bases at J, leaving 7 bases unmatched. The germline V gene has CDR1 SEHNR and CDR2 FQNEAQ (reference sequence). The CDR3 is CASSPGQGAVETQYF. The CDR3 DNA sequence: TGTGCCAGCAGCCCAGGACAGGGGGCGGTGGAGACCCAGTACTTC.

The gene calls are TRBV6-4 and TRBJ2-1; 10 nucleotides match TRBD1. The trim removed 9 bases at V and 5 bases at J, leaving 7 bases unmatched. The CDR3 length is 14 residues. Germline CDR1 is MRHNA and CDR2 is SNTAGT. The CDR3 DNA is TGTGCCAGTGCTCCGGGACAGGGGCACAATGAGCAGTTCTTC. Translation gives CASAPGQGHNEQFF.

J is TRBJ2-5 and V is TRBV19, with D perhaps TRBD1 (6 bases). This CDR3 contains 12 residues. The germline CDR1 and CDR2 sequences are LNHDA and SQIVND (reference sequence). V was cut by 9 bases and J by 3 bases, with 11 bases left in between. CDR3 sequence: CAREHREETQYF. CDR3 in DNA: TGTGCCAGGGAACACAGGGAAGAGACCCAGTACTTC.

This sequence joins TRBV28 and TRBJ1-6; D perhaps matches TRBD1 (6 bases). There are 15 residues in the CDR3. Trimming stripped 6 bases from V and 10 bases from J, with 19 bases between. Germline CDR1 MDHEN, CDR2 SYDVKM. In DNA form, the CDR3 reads TGTGCCAGCAGACTTAGGGGGTTGGGTGAATCACCCCTCCACTTT. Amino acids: CASRLRGLGESPLHF. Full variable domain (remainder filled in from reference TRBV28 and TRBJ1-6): DVKVTQSSRYLVKRTGEKVFLECVQDMDHENMFWYRQDPGLGLRLIYFSYDVKMKEKGDIPEGYSVSREKKERFSLILESASTNQTSMYLCASRLRGLGESPLHFGNGTRLTVT.

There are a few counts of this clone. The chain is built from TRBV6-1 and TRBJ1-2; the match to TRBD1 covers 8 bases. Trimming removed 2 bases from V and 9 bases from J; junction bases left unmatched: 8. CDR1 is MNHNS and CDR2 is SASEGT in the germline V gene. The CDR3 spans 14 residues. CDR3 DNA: TGTGCCAGCAGTGAAACAGGGGGGAGTGTGAGCTACACCTTC. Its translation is CASSETGGSVSYTF.

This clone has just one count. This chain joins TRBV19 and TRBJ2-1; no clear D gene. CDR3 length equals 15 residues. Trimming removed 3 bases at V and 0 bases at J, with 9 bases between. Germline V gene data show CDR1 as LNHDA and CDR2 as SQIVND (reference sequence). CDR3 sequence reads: CASSMASASYNEQFF. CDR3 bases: TGTGCCAGTAGTATGGCCAGTGCCTCCTACAATGAGCAGTTCTTC.

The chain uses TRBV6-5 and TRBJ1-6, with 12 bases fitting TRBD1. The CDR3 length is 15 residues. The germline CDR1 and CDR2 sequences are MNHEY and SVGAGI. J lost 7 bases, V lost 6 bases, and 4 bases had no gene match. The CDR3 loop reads CASRGTGGSNSPLHF. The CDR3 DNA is TGTGCCAGCAGGGGGACAGGGGGCTCGAATTCACCCCTCCACTTT.

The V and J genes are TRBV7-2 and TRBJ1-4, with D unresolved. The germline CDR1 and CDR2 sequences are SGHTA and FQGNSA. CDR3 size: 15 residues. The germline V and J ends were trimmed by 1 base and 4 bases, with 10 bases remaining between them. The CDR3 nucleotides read TGTGCCAGCAGCTTAGGGCCAGGTCGTAATGAAAAACTGTTTTTT. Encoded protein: CASSLGPGRNEKLFF.

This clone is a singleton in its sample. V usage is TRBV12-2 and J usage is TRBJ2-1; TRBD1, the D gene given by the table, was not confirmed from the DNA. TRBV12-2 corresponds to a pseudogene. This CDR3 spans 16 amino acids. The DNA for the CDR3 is TGTGCAAGTCGCTTAGGGGGACAGGTTGAAGGCGATGAGCAGTTCTTC. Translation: CASRLGGQVEGDEQFF.

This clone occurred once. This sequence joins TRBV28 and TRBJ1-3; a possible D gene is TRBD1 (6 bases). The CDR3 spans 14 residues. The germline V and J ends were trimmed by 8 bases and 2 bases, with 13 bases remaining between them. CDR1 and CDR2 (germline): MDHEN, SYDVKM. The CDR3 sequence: CASGRGGAGNTIYF. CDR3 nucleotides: TGTGCCAGCGGACGCGGGGGCGCTGGAAACACCATATATTTT.

The chain's CDR3 is CASSPYSGTKNIQYF. As DNA, the CDR3 is TGTGCCAGCAGCCCTTACTCGGGAACCAAAAACATTCAGTACTTC. The chain uses TRBV3-1 (or the pseudogene TRBV3-2) and TRBJ2-4; possibly TRBD2 for D (5 bases). The CDR3 covers 15 residues. The V gene's germline CDR1 is LGHDT and CDR2 YNNKEL (reference sequence). The germline V and J ends were trimmed by 4 bases and 2 bases, with 12 bases remaining between them.

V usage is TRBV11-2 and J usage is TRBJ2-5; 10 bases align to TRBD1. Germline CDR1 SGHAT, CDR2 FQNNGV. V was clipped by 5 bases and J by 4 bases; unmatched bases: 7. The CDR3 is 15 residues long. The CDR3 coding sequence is TGTGCCAGCAGCCCCCTGAGGACAGGGGGAGAGACCCAGTACTTC. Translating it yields CASSPLRTGGETQYF.

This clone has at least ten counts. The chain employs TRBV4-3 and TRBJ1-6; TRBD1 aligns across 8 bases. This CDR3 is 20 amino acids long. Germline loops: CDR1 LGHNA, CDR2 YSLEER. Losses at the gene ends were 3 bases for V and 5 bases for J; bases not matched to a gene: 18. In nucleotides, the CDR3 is TGCGCCAGCAGCCAGGACGGGACAGGATGGTTATCTACTGATAATTCACCCCTCCACTTT. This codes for CASSQDGTGWLSTDNSPLHF.

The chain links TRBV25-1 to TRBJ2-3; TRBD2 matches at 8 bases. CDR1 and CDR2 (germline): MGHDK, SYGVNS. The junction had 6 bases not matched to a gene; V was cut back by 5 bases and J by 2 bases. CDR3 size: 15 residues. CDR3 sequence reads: CASSYVAGITDTQYF. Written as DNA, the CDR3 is TGTGCCAGCAGTTATGTAGCGGGAATCACAGATACGCAGTATTTT.

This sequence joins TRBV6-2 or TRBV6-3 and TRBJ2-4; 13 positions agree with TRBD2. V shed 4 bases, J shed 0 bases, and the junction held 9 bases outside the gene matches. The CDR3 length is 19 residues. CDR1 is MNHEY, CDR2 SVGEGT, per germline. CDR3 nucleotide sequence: TGTGCCAGCAGTTCGACGACTAGCGGGGGGCCCCTAGCCAAAAACATTCAGTACTTC. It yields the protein CASSSTTSGGPLAKNIQYF.

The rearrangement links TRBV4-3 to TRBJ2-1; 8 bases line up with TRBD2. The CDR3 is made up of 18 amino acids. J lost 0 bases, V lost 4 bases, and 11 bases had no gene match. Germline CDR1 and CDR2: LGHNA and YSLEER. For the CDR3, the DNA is TGCGCCAGCAGCCGCGTGTACACCGGGACTAGCTCCTACAATGAGCAGTTCTTC. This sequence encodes CASSRVYTGTSSYNEQFF.

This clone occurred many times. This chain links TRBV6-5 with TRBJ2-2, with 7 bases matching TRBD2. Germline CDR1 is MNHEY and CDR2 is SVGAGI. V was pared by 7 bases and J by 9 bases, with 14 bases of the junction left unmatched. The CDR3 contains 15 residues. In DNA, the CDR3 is TGTGCCAGCAAGAAGGATAGCGGGCCCGTGCGGGAGCTGTTTTTT. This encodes CASKKDSGPVRELFF.

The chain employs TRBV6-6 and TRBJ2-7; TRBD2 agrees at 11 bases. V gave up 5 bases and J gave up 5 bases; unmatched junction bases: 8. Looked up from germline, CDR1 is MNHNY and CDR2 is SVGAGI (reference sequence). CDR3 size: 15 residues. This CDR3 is CASSPGLAGGHEQYF. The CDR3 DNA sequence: TGTGCCAGCAGTCCCGGCCTAGCGGGAGGCCACGAGCAGTACTTC.

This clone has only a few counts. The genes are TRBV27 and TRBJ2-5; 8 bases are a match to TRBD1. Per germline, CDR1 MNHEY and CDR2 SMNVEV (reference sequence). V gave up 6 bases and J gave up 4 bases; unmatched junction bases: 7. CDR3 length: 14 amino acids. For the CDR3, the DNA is TGTGCCAGCAGCCATGGACAGGGAAGAGAGACCCAGTACTTC. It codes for CASSHGQGRETQYF.

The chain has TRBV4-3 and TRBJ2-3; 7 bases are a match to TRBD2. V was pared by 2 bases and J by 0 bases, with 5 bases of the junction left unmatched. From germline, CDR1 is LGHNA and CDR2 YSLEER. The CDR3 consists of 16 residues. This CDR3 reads CASSQSRLASTDTQYF. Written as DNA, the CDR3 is TGCGCCAGCAGCCAAAGTCGACTAGCAAGCACAGATACGCAGTATTTT.

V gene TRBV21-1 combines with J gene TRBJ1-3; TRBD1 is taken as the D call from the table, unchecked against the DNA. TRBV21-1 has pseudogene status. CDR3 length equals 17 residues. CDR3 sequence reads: CASSKALTGGKGNTIYF. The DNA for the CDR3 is TGTGCCAGCAGCAAAGCGCTGACAGGGGGCAAGGGAAACACCATATATTTT.